Listed below are T cell receptor beta chains from one sample, sequenced in a study of CD8 T cells in Susac syndrome. A single record per CDR3 protein comes from TCRdb applying MiXCR to the immunoSEQ multiplex PCR reads. Of around 170,000 distinct CDR3 sequences in the sample, roughly 94% are singletons; the top ten hold approximately 0.073%. What was sequenced was CD4+ T cells from PBMCs. The receptors were gathered from a human donor in good health. The CDR3 runs from the conserved cysteine through the conserved F or W. The order of the fields is D gene, J gene, clone size, V gene, CDR3 protein, CDR3 DNA. D genes are given only for firm matches. Not all rows give a size; the values are once, few, many and, for expanded clones, a class.

NA	TRBJ1-3	NA	TRBV30	CAWSVQRWVISGNTIYF	TGTGCCTGGAGTGTACAGAGATGGGTAATCTCTGGAAACACCATATATTTT
TRBD1	TRBJ1-1	NA	TRBV28	CASSFRQGLRTEAFF	TGTGCCAGCAGTTTTAGACAGGGATTGAGGACTGAAGCTTTCTTT
NA	TRBJ1-1	NA	TRBV23-1	CASSRAPEGGWMNTEAFF	TGCGCCAGCAGTCGAGCCCCCGAGGGGGGTTGGATGAACACTGAAGCTTTCTTT
NA	TRBJ1-5	NA	TRBV28	CASSLWRGGNQPQHF	TGTGCCAGCAGTTTATGGAGGGGCGGCAATCAGCCCCAGCATTTT
NA	TRBJ2-2	once	TRBV4-3	CASSQDFVVGNTGELFF	TGCGCCAGCAGCCAAGATTTTGTAGTCGGGAACACCGGGGAGCTGTTTTTT
NA	TRBJ1-1	NA	TRBV9	CASSVGAGMNTEAFF	TGTGCCAGCAGCGTAGGGGCAGGGATGAACACTGAAGCTTTCTTT
NA	TRBJ2-1	NA	TRBV28	CASSLSTEGLNEQFF	TGTGCCAGCAGTTTAAGCACGGAGGGCCTCAATGAGCAGTTCTTC
TRBD1	TRBJ2-7	NA	TRBV7-6	CASSPWTGEEQYF	TGTGCCAGCAGCCCGTGGACAGGGGAAGAGCAGTACTTC
NA	TRBJ2-7	once	TRBV29-1	CSVVLPGSSYEQYF	TGCAGCGTTGTACTCCCAGGTAGCTCCTACGAGCAGTACTTC
TRBD2	TRBJ2-1	NA	TRBV7-2	CASSSGLPAYNEQFF	TGTGCCAGCAGCTCGGGACTACCTGCCTACAATGAGCAGTTCTTC
TRBD2	TRBJ2-1	NA	TRBV5-1	CASSIAGGTIDEQFF	TGCGCCAGCTCCATAGCGGGAGGAACTATCGATGAGCAGTTCTTC
NA	TRBJ2-1	NA	TRBV5-1	CASSLVDFEQFF	TGCGCCAGCAGCTTGGTGGATTTTGAGCAGTTCTTC
NA	TRBJ2-7	once	TRBV5-1	CASSLARLFGDEQYF	TGCGCCAGCAGCTTGGCCCGTTTATTTGGGGACGAGCAGTACTTC
NA	TRBJ2-7	NA	TRBV5-1	CASGSQGIGEQYF	TGCGCCAGCGGCTCTCAGGGGATCGGCGAGCAGTACTTC
NA	TRBJ2-6	NA	TRBV2	CAGTVDGANVLTF	TGTGCCGGAACCGTTGATGGGGCCAACGTCCTGACTTTC
NA	TRBJ2-2	NA	TRBV5-1	CASSVRGYINTGELFF	TGCGCCAGCAGCGTCCGCGGGTACATAAACACCGGGGAGCTGTTTTTT
NA	TRBJ2-5	NA	TRBV12-1	CASSHLGAREETQYF	TGTGCCAGCAGCCACCTGGGGGCGCGTGAAGAGACCCAGTACTTC
NA	TRBJ2-3	NA	TRBV6-2/TRBV6-3	CASSTGTPSTDTQYF	TGTGCCAGCAGCACCGGGACCCCCAGCACAGATACGCAGTATTTT
NA	TRBJ2-7	NA	TRBV28	CASSFYHEQYF	TGTGCCAGCAGTTTTTATCACGAGCAGTACTTC
NA	TRBJ1-1	NA	TRBV7-9	CASSPQGSFSKAFF	TGTGCCAGCAGCCCTCAGGGAAGTTTTTCGAAAGCTTTCTTT
TRBD2	TRBJ2-1	NA	TRBV7-2	CASSLARRGYNEQFF	TGTGCCAGCAGCTTAGCGCGGCGGGGGTACAATGAGCAGTTCTTC
NA	TRBJ2-5	NA	TRBV5-6	CASSLPQGRETQYF	TGTGCCAGCAGCTTGCCGCAGGGGAGGGAGACCCAGTACTTC
NA	TRBJ2-1	NA	TRBV29-1	CSVERGQSYNEQFF	TGCAGCGTTGAAAGAGGACAGTCCTACAATGAGCAGTTCTTC
NA	TRBJ1-2	NA	TRBV30	CAWTTGNYGYTF	TGTGCCTGGACCACAGGGAACTATGGCTACACCTTC
NA	TRBJ1-1	once	TRBV12-3/TRBV12-4	CASSLDRRMNTEAFF	TGTGCCAGCAGTTTAGATAGACGGATGAACACTGAAGCTTTCTTT
NA	TRBJ2-1	NA	TRBV28	CASSQPGFEQFF	TGTGCCAGCAGTCAACCAGGGTTTGAGCAGTTCTTC
NA	TRBJ1-5	NA	TRBV5-1	CASSLRGGSNQPQHF	TGCGCCAGCAGCTTAAGGGGCGGGAGCAATCAGCCCCAGCATTTT
NA	TRBJ1-1	NA	TRBV14	CASSHWPGVNTEAFF	TGTGCCAGCAGCCATTGGCCAGGAGTGAACACTGAAGCTTTCTTT
NA	TRBJ1-2	NA	TRBV7-2	CASSPHTGKGYTF	TGTGCCAGCAGCCCCCACACAGGGAAGGGCTACACCTTC
TRBD2	TRBJ2-2	NA	TRBV7-2	CASSPFGGANTGELFF	TGTGCCAGCAGCCCCTTTGGGGGGGCGAACACCGGGGAGCTGTTTTTT
TRBD1	TRBJ2-7	NA	TRBV19	CASSPQGRNSYEQYF	TGTGCCAGTAGCCCACAGGGGCGAAACTCCTACGAGCAGTACTTC
NA	TRBJ1-6	NA	TRBV6-1	CASSPGVGRDNSPLHF	TGTGCCAGCAGTCCCGGGGTGGGCAGGGATAATTCACCCCTCCACTTT
NA	TRBJ2-3	once	TRBV5-4	CASSLDPGGRTDTQYF	TGTGCCAGCAGCTTGGATCCCGGCGGACGCACAGATACGCAGTATTTT
NA	TRBJ2-5	NA	TRBV29-1	CSVQKTFFSPETQYF	TGCAGCGTTCAGAAGACATTTTTCAGCCCCGAGACCCAGTACTTC
NA	TRBJ2-7	NA	TRBV3-1	CATQGLYSYEQYF	TGTGCCACCCAGGGACTTTACTCCTACGAGCAGTACTTC
TRBD1	TRBJ1-5	NA	TRBV29-1	CSVLQGFNQPQHF	TGCAGCGTTCTACAGGGGTTCAATCAGCCCCAGCATTTT
NA	TRBJ1-2	NA	TRBV6-6	CASRGGIDGYTF	TGTGCCAGCCGGGGGGGAATCGATGGCTACACCTTC
TRBD1	TRBJ2-7	NA	TRBV27	CASGPPGQGSEQYF	TGTGCCAGCGGTCCGCCGGGACAGGGATCCGAGCAGTACTTC
TRBD1	TRBJ2-1	once	TRBV19	CATDRGHNEQFF	TGTGCCACGGACAGGGGTCACAATGAGCAGTTCTTC
TRBD2	TRBJ2-7	NA	TRBV7-9	CASSLLGGKGYEQYF	TGTGCCAGCAGCTTACTGGGAGGGAAGGGTTACGAGCAGTACTTC
TRBD1	TRBJ2-1	NA	TRBV18	CASSSLQGESYNEQFF	TGTGCCAGCTCATCCCTCCAGGGGGAAAGCTACAATGAGCAGTTCTTC
TRBD1	TRBJ1-2	NA	TRBV29-1	CSVLGQGGHYGYTF	TGCAGCGTTCTCGGACAGGGAGGACACTATGGCTACACCTTC
TRBD1	TRBJ2-7	NA	TRBV28	CASSSAGTGLWVQYF	TGTGCCAGCAGCTCCGCCGGGACAGGCCTTTGGGTGCAGTACTTC
TRBD2	TRBJ2-1	NA	TRBV7-3	CASSPVAGEGYNEQFF	TGTGCCAGCAGCCCCGTAGCGGGAGAGGGATACAATGAGCAGTTCTTC
NA	TRBJ2-5	NA	TRBV12-3/TRBV12-4	CASSIGTAGETQYF	TGTGCCAGCAGTATAGGGACAGCGGGGGAGACCCAGTACTTC
TRBD1	TRBJ1-2	NA	TRBV6-5	CASSYSGQGGYGYTF	TGTGCCAGCAGTTACTCCGGACAGGGGGGTTATGGCTACACCTTC
NA	TRBJ1-5	NA	TRBV30	CAWSVDQGTQPQHF	TGTGCCTGGAGTGTAGACCAGGGAACACAGCCCCAGCATTTT